This T cell receptor beta chain stems from a study of CD8 T cells in Susac syndrome. Study details: The sequenced Susac syndrome patients included six who had clinically active disease and eight or nine who were in remission.

The RNA, 0.5 to 1 ug, was put through reverse transcription using random hexamers. TCRdb itself ran the immunoSEQ multiplex PCR reads through MiXCR, one entry per CDR3 protein. The sample lists more than 150,000 distinct CDR3 sequences, 90% to 96% occurring once. V was clipped by 3 bases and J by 4 bases, with 16 bases between them. This CDR3 spans 16 amino acids. The germline CDR1 and CDR2 sequences are LNHDA and SQIVND (reference sequence). Specimen: CD4+ T cells from PBMCs. This receptor was taken from a human donor with Susac syndrome. The V gene is TRBV19, the J gene TRBJ2-1; D unresolved. The CDR3 region is CASSIHLTEPYNEQFF. The CDR3 coding sequence is TGTGCCAGTAGTATTCATCTTACCGAACCGTACAATGAGCAGTTCTTC.